The T cell receptor beta chain under discussion was sequenced for a study of blood T cell repertoires in COVID-19. Using immunoSEQ multiplex PCR, the repertoire was profiled, and TCRdb retains in-frame clones only, with some absent. The profile covers about 220,000 clones, with approximately 83% appearing a single time and roughly 2.3% taken by the ten largest. This CDR3 has 13 residues. V was trimmed by 5 bases and J by 0 bases, leaving 5 bases between them. In germline, CDR1 is SGHTA, CDR2 FQGNSA. Material for sequencing was peripheral blood. The rearrangement links TRBV7-2 to TRBJ1-5; no clear D gene. The origin of this receptor is a woman aged 55 to 70 with acute or convalescent COVID-19. The CDR3 here is CASSLSSNQPQHF. CDR3 bases: TGTGCCAGCAGCCTCAGTAGCAATCAGCCCCAGCATTTT.